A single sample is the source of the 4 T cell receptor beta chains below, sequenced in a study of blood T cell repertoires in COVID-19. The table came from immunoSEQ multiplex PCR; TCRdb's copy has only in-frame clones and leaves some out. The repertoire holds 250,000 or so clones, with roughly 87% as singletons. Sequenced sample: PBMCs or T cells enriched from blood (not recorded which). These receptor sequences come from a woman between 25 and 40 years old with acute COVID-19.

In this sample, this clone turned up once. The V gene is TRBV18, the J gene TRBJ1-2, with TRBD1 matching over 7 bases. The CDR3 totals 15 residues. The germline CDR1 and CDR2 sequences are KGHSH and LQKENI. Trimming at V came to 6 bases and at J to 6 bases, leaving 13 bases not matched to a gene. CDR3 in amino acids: CASSRRGTEIDGYTF. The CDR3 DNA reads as TGTGCCAGCTCGCGACGGGGGACAGAGATCGATGGCTACACCTTC.

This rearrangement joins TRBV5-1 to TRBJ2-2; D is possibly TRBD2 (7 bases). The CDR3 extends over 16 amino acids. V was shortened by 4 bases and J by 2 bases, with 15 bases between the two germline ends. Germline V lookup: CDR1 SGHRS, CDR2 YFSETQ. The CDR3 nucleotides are TGCGCCAGCAGCGCGGCCGGGGGGCCCAACACCGGGGAGCTGTTTTTT. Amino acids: CASSAAGGPNTGELFF.

The CDR3 coding sequence is TGTGCCAGCTCACCTCTTAGCAATCAGCCCCAGCATTTT. It codes for CASSPLSNQPQHF. The rearrangement links TRBV18 to TRBJ1-5, with D uncertain. Germline V gene data show CDR1 as KGHSH and CDR2 as LQKENI. V was pared by 3 bases and J by 0 bases, with 3 bases between. The CDR3 has 13 residues.

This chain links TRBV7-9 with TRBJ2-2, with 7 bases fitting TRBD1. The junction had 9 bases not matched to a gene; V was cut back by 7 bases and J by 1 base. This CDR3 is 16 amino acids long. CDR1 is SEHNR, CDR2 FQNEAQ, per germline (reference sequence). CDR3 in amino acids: CASTWDRSMNTGELFF. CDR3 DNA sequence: TGTGCCAGCACGTGGGACAGATCGATGAACACCGGGGAGCTGTTTTTT.